The 20 T cell receptor beta chains listed next were all sequenced from one sample in a study of metastatic and nonmetastatic thyroid tumors (TCRdb year 2020). The method behind the library was PCR. This sample was sequenced with an Illumina HiSeq 4000. TCRdb redid the processing of the public reads, applying fastp at Q25 and MiXCR, and retained in-frame beta chains. The sample yields tens of thousands of clones; under 15% were counted once. 2.5% to 3.5% of the sample belongs to the ten largest clones. None of the patients had been given any treatment before thyroid surgery. Sequenced: blood. These receptors originate from a female donor with papillary thyroid cancer or a benign thyroid nodule (not recorded which). Some clones in this sample may be carry-over from other donors' samples.

This clone was observed many times. J is TRBJ2-2 and V is TRBV14; 12 nucleotides match TRBD2. The junction had 4 bases not matched to a gene; V was cut back by 3 bases and J by 5 bases. CDR1 SGHDN and CDR2 FVKESK come from the germline V gene. The CDR3 contains 16 residues. The CDR3, as DNA: TGTGCCAGCAGCCACTTACTAGCGGGAGGAACCGGGGAGCTGTTTTTT. This codes for CASSHLLAGGTGELFF. Full variable domain (outside the CDR3, taken from reference TRBV14 and TRBJ2-2): EAGVTQFPSHSVIEKGQTVTLRCDPISGHDNLYWYRRVMGKEIKFLLHFVKESKQDESGMPNNRFLAERTGGTYSTLKVQPAELEDSGVYFCASSHLLAGGTGELFFGEGSRLTVL.

The chain employs TRBV28 and TRBJ2-2; a weak D match, TRBD2 (5 bases). V lost 8 bases, J lost 5 bases, and 15 bases lay in between. Germline values: CDR1 MDHEN, CDR2 SYDVKM. The length of the CDR3 is 14 residues. The CDR3 nucleotides read TGTGCCAGCTGCGTAATATCGGGGACCGGGGAGCTGTTTTTT. Amino acids: CASCVISGTGELFF.

This clone was seen at least ten times. The rearrangement joins TRBV20-1 to TRBJ2-1; 10 bases are shared with TRBD2. Germline V CDR1 and CDR2: DFQATT, SNEGSKA (reference sequence). V was clipped by 4 bases and J by 5 bases; unmatched bases: 8. The CDR3 spans 15 residues. CDR3 in DNA: TGCAGTGCTACCAGAAGCGGGAGGGCCCACAATGAGCAGTTCTTC. As protein: CSATRSGRAHNEQFF.

This clone was counted at least ten times. The CDR3 here is CASRPDGSNTGELFF. CDR3 nucleotide sequence: TGTGCCAGCAGACCCGACGGGTCCAACACCGGGGAGCTGTTTTTT. The J gene is TRBJ2-2, the V gene TRBV7-6; no firm D call. The ends were cut back, 6 bases at V and 2 bases at J, with 13 bases in the middle. The CDR3 sequence is 15 residues long. Germline V lookup: CDR1 SGHVS, CDR2 FNYEAQ.

The chain links TRBV6-4 to TRBJ2-7; 12 nucleotides line up with TRBD1. The CDR3 is 14 residues long. CDR1 is MRHNA, CDR2 SNTAGT, per germline. V shed 4 bases, J shed 6 bases, and the junction held 4 bases outside the gene matches. CDR3 DNA: TGTGCCAGCAGTGCCGGGACAGGGGGCGCCGAGCAGTACTTC. It encodes CASSAGTGGAEQYF.

V and J are TRBV6-7 and TRBJ2-1, with a weak D call TRBD2 (5 bases). TRBV6-7 is known as an ORF, though its function is uncertain. This CDR3 region has 14 residues. The CDR3 bases are TGTGTCAGATCTAGTAGCGAAAAGGACAATGAGCAGTTCTTC. Its translation is CVRSSSEKDNEQFF.

This clone is deemed medium-sized (0.01 to 0.1%). The rearrangement joins TRBV7-2 to TRBJ2-7, with D uncertain. The CDR3 spans 12 residues. Germline V gives CDR1 SGHTA, CDR2 FQGNSA. Trimming shortened V by 2 bases and J by 6 bases, and 8 bases separated the two germline ends. The CDR3 region has the DNA TGTGCCAGCAGCTTACGGTCCAGCGAGCAGTACTTC. It codes for CASSLRSSEQYF.

Many counts were recorded for this clone. The chain uses TRBV24-1 and TRBJ2-1; D might be TRBD1 (6 bases). In germline, CDR1 is KGHDR, CDR2 SFDVKD. The CDR3 has 12 residues. V dropped 5 bases and J dropped 7 bases, with 8 bases sitting between them. The CDR3 DNA reads TGTGCCACCAGTGGGACAGTGAATGAGCAGTTCTTC. Protein product: CATSGTVNEQFF.

The CDR3 DNA is TGCAGTGCCGCCCTCGGTTGTGACTACAATGAGCAGTTCTTC. Translation gives CSAALGCDYNEQFF. The V and J genes are TRBV20-1 and TRBJ2-1; D is unclear. Germline assignment: CDR1 DFQATT and CDR2 SNEGSKA (reference sequence). This CDR3 comprises 14 residues. Trimming took 6 bases from V and 3 from J, leaving 15 bases between them.

This clone was counted between two and nine times. One junction end does not reproduce the germline sequence, and a read error may be involved. This chain links TRBV6-2 or TRBV6-3 with TRBJ1-1, with a weak D call TRBD1 (5 bases). The CDR3 totals 18 residues. Germline V gives CDR1 MNHEY, CDR2 SVGEGT. CDR3 sequence: CASFSRRIAGPSVTEAFF. The CDR3 bases are TGTGCCAGTTTTTCCAGGCGGATTGCGGGGCCTTCGGTCACTGAAGCCTTCTTT.

This clone is labeled as medium-sized. This chain uses TRBV6-1 with TRBJ2-7; 8 nucleotides align to TRBD2. V shed 7 bases and J 4 bases; nucleotides not matched to a gene: 0. The length of the CDR3 is 11 residues. CDR1 is MNHNS, CDR2 SASEGT, per germline. The CDR3 reads CASKRGYEQYF. In DNA, the CDR3 is TGTGCCAGCAAGCGGGGGTACGAGCAGTACTTC.

This clone was counted at least ten times. This chain uses TRBV10-2 with TRBJ2-1; perhaps TRBD2 as D (6 bases). CDR1 is WSHSY, CDR2 SAAADI, per germline. The CDR3 contains 12 residues. With 7 bases removed from V and 9 bases from J, the gap between germline ends came to 13 bases. The CDR3 here is CASMEGRSEQFF. DNA of the CDR3: TGCGCCAGCATGGAGGGGCGAAGTGAGCAGTTCTTC.

This clone was observed at least ten times. This chain joins TRBV3-1 and TRBJ2-7, with D perhaps TRBD1 (6 bases). The V end lost 4 bases, the J end lost 0 bases, and 13 bases lay between the germline ends. The CDR3 covers 15 residues. Germline V gene lookup returns CDR1 LGHDT and CDR2 YNNKEL (reference sequence). Written as DNA, the CDR3 is TGTGCCAGCAGCCCGGACAGATACCCCTCCTACGAGCAGTACTTC. Translating it yields CASSPDRYPSYEQYF.

The chain is built from TRBV20-1 and TRBJ2-7; 9 nucleotides match TRBD2. The CDR3 has 17 amino acids. Germline-derived CDR1 and CDR2 are DFQATT and SNEGSKA (reference sequence). V trimming: 5 bases; J trimming: 2 bases; junction bases outside the gene matches: 16. The CDR3 loop reads CSALRGGGGRAPYEQYF. As DNA, the CDR3 is TGCAGTGCTTTAAGGGGGGGTGGCGGGAGGGCCCCCTACGAGCAGTACTTC.

This clone was seen ten or more times. This rearrangement joins TRBV30 to TRBJ2-1; D is ambiguous. V lost 3 bases to trimming and J lost 3 bases, with 6 bases between them. CDR3 length: 12 amino acids. Per germline, CDR1 GTSNPN and CDR2 SVGIG (reference sequence). The CDR3: CAWSVSYNEQFF. The CDR3 DNA is TGTGCCTGGAGCGTCAGCTACAATGAGCAGTTCTTC.

Judged by abundance, this clone is medium-sized. The genes are TRBV29-1 and TRBJ1-2; TRBD1 agrees at 7 bases. Germline lookup yields CDR1 SQVTM and CDR2 ANQGSEA. Trimming cost V 5 bases and J 6 bases; bases outside gene matches: 9. This CDR3 is 13 amino acids long. In nucleotides, the CDR3 is TGCAGCGTTATTCGGGACAGCACTGATGGCTACACCTTC. This encodes CSVIRDSTDGYTF.

Many counts were recorded for this clone. V and J are TRBV13 and TRBJ2-5; D is perhaps TRBD2 (7 bases). Trimming cost V 2 bases and J 4 bases, with 14 bases left between them. The CDR3 consists of 15 residues. CDR1 and CDR2 from the germline V gene are PRHDT and FYEKMQ (reference sequence). For the CDR3, the DNA is TGTGCCAGCAGCTTATATCCCGGGGGGCGAGAGACCCAGTACTTC. This translates into CASSLYPGGRETQYF.

This clone occurred many times. The chain has TRBV7-2 and TRBJ2-1; 11 positions agree with TRBD1. CDR1 and CDR2 (germline): SGHTA, FQGNSA. V was pared by 4 bases and J by 8 bases, with 7 bases of the junction left unmatched. This CDR3 is 15 amino acids long. CDR3 nucleotide sequence: TGTGCCAGCAGCTCTCCGGGACAGGGGGGCGATGAGCAGTTCTTC. It yields the protein CASSSPGQGGDEQFF.

This clone was observed many times. This could be a read error, since a much larger clone is one nucleotide away. CDR3 in amino acids: CSVRDGGGSADTQYF. In DNA, the CDR3 is TGCAGTGTTAGAGATGGGGGAGGATCAGCAGATACGCAGTATTTT. The V call is TRBV20-1, the J call TRBJ2-3, with D perhaps matching TRBD2 (6 bases). This CDR3 region has 15 residues. The germline V gene encodes CDR1 DFQATT and CDR2 SNEGSKA (reference sequence).

Relative to its sample, this clone is medium-sized. V is TRBV28 and J is TRBJ2-7, with 9 positions matching TRBD1. Trimming at V came to 7 bases and at J to 7 bases, leaving 14 bases not matched to a gene. This CDR3 comprises 15 residues. Germline CDR1 and CDR2: MDHEN and SYDVKM. The chain's CDR3 is CASIGPGTGKGEQYF. CDR3 bases: TGTGCCAGCATCGGGCCCGGGACAGGGAAAGGAGAGCAGTACTTC.